This T cell receptor beta chain was captured by sequencing in a study of T-cell memory formation after mild COVID-19. On the study more broadly: The two donors had largely donor-specific TCR clusters. Regarding the study as a whole: Researchers found some responding clones in pre-infection memory, a sign that cross-reactive memory joined. Mostly located in CM and EM were contracting CD4+ clones, with contracting CD8+ clones located in EMRA.

Of note for this clonotype: Its antigen remains unidentified.

The CDR3 is 14 residues long. V was shortened by 7 bases and J by 6 bases, with 19 bases between the two germline ends. Germline CDR1 is SNHLY and CDR2 is FYNNEI. TCR alpha and TCR beta cDNA libraries carrying sample barcodes and UMIs were produced by 5'RACE using constant-segment primers. TCRdb processed the 5' RACE reads anew with MiXCR; each CDR3 protein has one entry. The table has under 300,000 distinct CDR3 sequences, 8.5% to 9.5% seen once. Sequencing was done on a sample of PBMCs or a T cell subset sorted from them (not recorded which). The V gene is TRBV2, the J gene TRBJ2-7; D perhaps matches TRBD2 (5 bases). The clonotype originates from a man younger than 35 who had mild COVID-19 (a few samples of this study predate the infection). Cell type and time point are not known. Here the CDR3 reads CASTREGILGEQYF. CDR3 DNA sequence: TGTGCCAGCACCCGAGAGGGCATACTGGGCGAGCAGTACTTC.